The 29 T cell receptor beta chains presented below share a single source sample, sequenced in a study of spatial heterogeneity in lung cancer. TCRdb passed the 5' RACE reads through MiXCR, listing each CDR3 protein once. The table includes roughly 4,800 distinct CDR3 sequences, about 18% detected once. Time point denoted: sample taken at primary tumor resection. Frozen PBMC, nontumor lung or tumor provided whole RNA, which was sequenced unsorted. The sample was normal lung tissue next to the tumor, taken at surgery. Receptor source: a male donor with early-stage non-small cell lung cancer.

This clonotype was found many times. The genes are TRBV7-6 and TRBJ1-3; D ambiguous. The CDR3 totals 16 residues. V shed 4 bases and J shed 0 bases, with 13 bases lying between them. CDR1 and CDR2 (germline): SGHVS, FNYEAQ. The CDR3 reads CASSSTGINSGNTIYF. In DNA, the CDR3 is TGTGCCAGCAGCTCAACCGGCATTAACTCTGGAAACACCATATATTTT.

This chain links TRBV7-6 with TRBJ2-1; 7 nucleotides line up with TRBD1. This CDR3 region has 16 residues. Trimming cost V 3 bases and J 6 bases; bases outside gene matches: 11. The germline V gene has CDR1 SGHVS and CDR2 FNYEAQ. The CDR3 is CASSLPSGTVFNEQFF. CDR3 sequence (DNA): TGTGCCAGCAGCTTGCCGTCCGGGACAGTTTTCAATGAGCAGTTCTTC.

This clonotype is termed medium-sized (0.01 to 0.1%). The V gene is TRBV24-1, the J gene TRBJ1-1, with 10 bases matching TRBD1. CDR1 KGHDR and CDR2 SFDVKD come from the germline V gene. The V gene end was trimmed by 10 bases and the J gene end by 4 bases; junction bases not matched to a gene: 2. The CDR3 contains 12 residues. Here the CDR3 reads CATRDRGTEAFF. Written as DNA, the CDR3 is TGTGCCACTAGGGACAGGGGCACTGAAGCTTTCTTT.

By sample fraction, this clonotype is medium-sized. CDR3 protein: CASSTRDSRADTQYF. The CDR3 region has the DNA TGTGCCAGTAGTACCCGGGACTCCAGAGCAGATACGCAGTATTTT. The chain has TRBV19 and TRBJ2-3; TRBD2 might be the D (6 bases). The CDR3 spans 15 residues. Germline loops: CDR1 LNHDA, CDR2 SQIVND (reference sequence). Deletions cut 4 bases from V and 4 bases from J, with 15 bases between.

This clonotype has just a few counts. This chain connects TRBV7-9 to TRBJ2-2, with D possibly TRBD2 on 5 matching bases. V dropped 6 bases and J dropped 4 bases, with 9 bases sitting between them. CDR1 is SEHNR, CDR2 FQNEAQ, per germline (reference sequence). CDR3 length: 13 amino acids. The CDR3 loop reads CASRPRGTGELFF. In DNA form, the CDR3 reads TGTGCCAGCAGACCCCGGGGCACCGGGGAGCTGTTTTTT.

This clonotype was seen more than once but under ten times. The chain employs TRBV6-2 or TRBV6-3 and TRBJ1-5; the D is unclear. Germline CDR1 is MNHEY and CDR2 is SVGEGT. The CDR3 extends over 11 amino acids. V was shortened by 4 bases and J by 12 bases, with 10 bases between the two germline ends. The chain's CDR3 is CASSSFLIQHF. CDR3 coding DNA: TGTGCCAGCAGTTCGTTCCTGATCCAGCATTTT.

This clonotype was observed a handful of times. This chain uses TRBV28 with TRBJ2-7; 12 bases are a match to TRBD1. The V gene's germline CDR1 is MDHEN and CDR2 SYDVKM. The CDR3 has 15 amino acids. The ends lost 2 bases at V and 4 bases at J; junction bases unmatched: 3. Here the CDR3 reads CASSLQGQGAYEQYF. The CDR3, as DNA: TGTGCCAGCAGTTTACAGGGACAGGGGGCTTACGAGCAGTACTTC.

This clonotype was seen repeatedly, ten times or more. The DNA of the CDR3 is TGTGCCAGCAGCCAATCGGGGGCAAGTAATCAGCCCCAGCATTTT. It codes for CASSQSGASNQPQHF. The chain has TRBV3-1 and TRBJ1-5; D may be TRBD1 (6 bases). The CDR3 has 15 amino acids. Germline lookup yields CDR1 LGHDT and CDR2 YNNKEL (reference sequence). The V end lost 2 bases, the J end lost 4 bases, and 12 bases lay between the germline ends.

V usage is TRBV5-1 and J usage is TRBJ2-3; 11 nucleotides line up with TRBD2. Looked up from germline, CDR1 is SGHRS and CDR2 is YFSETQ. Trimming at V came to 4 bases and at J to 4 bases, leaving 8 bases not matched to a gene. This CDR3 comprises 16 residues. The DNA for the CDR3 is TGCGCCAGCAGCACCATAGCGGGGGGGCCTGCAGATACGCAGTATTTT. As protein: CASSTIAGGPADTQYF.

Relative to its sample, this clonotype is medium-sized. The chain combines TRBV7-9 with TRBJ2-1; D may be TRBD1 (6 bases). The CDR3 is 11 amino acids. The germline gives CDR1 SEHNR, CDR2 FQNEAQ (reference sequence). V was shortened by 5 bases and J by 10 bases, with 9 bases between the two germline ends. CDR3 bases: TGTGCCAGCAGCCCCGGACAGGAGCAGTTCTTC. As protein: CASSPGQEQFF.

This clonotype was seen a few times. CDR3 coding DNA: TGTGCCAGCAGCGTGACAGCGGGCGACTATGGCTACACCTTC. It translates to CASSVTAGDYGYTF. V usage is TRBV5-4 and J usage is TRBJ1-2; weak D call: TRBD1 (5 bases). The V end lost 4 bases, the J end lost 3 bases, and 13 bases lay between the germline ends. The CDR3 extends over 14 amino acids. CDR1 is SGHNT and CDR2 is YYREEE in the germline V gene (reference sequence).

This clonotype is medium-sized in the sample. The chain is built from TRBV5-1 and TRBJ2-7; 8 bases fit TRBD2. After removal of 5 bases from V and 0 bases from J, the junction contained 4 bases not matched to a gene. CDR3 length: 14 residues. Germline CDR1 SGHRS, CDR2 YFSETQ. The DNA of the CDR3 is TGCGCCAGCAGTGCGCGGGAGGCCTCCTACGAGCAGTACTTC. This encodes CASSAREASYEQYF.

This clonotype was seen repeatedly, ten times or more. The chain employs TRBV5-8 and TRBJ2-1; D possibly corresponds to TRBD1 (5 bases). The V and J ends lost 2 bases and 3 bases respectively, with 6 bases between them. This CDR3 region has 13 residues. Germline assignment: CDR1 SGHTS and CDR2 YDEGEE. The CDR3: CASSFTGYNEQFF. Here the CDR3 DNA reads TGTGCCAGCAGCTTTACAGGCTACAATGAGCAGTTCTTC. Full variable domain (rest looked up from reference TRBV5-8 and TRBJ2-1): EAGVTQSPTHLIKTRGQQATLRCSPISGHTSVYWYQQALGLGLQFLLWYDEGEERNRGNFPPRFSGRQFPNYSSELNVNALELEDSALYLCASSFTGYNEQFFGPGTRLTVL.

The chain joins TRBV4-3 to TRBJ2-1, with 8 bases identical to TRBD1. The CDR3 has 15 amino acids. The V segment lost 1 base and the J segment 2 bases; nucleotides outside the gene matches: 1. In germline, CDR1 is LGHNA, CDR2 YSLEER. The DNA of the CDR3 is TGCGCCAGCAGCCAAGGGGACAGGACCTACAATGAGCAGTTCTTC. Amino acids: CASSQGDRTYNEQFF.

Ten or more counts support this clonotype. V is TRBV6-5 and J is TRBJ2-2, with D possibly matching TRBD1 (5 bases). The CDR3 totals 13 residues. Germline CDR1 and CDR2: MNHEY and SVGAGI. Trimming stripped 2 bases from V and 7 bases from J, with 8 bases between. In nucleotides, the CDR3 is TGTGCCAGCAGTTACCAGGGAATCGGGGAGCTGTTTTTT. Its translation: CASSYQGIGELFF.

This clonotype showed up many times. V usage is TRBV28 and J usage is TRBJ1-5, with D perhaps TRBD1 (5 bases). The CDR3 sequence is 13 residues long. Germline lookup yields CDR1 MDHEN and CDR2 SYDVKM. Trimming took 5 bases from V and 5 from J, leaving 10 bases between them. This chain's CDR3 is CASSPQADQPQHF. The CDR3 DNA is TGTGCCAGCAGTCCACAGGCTGATCAGCCCCAGCATTTT.

V usage is TRBV6-1 and J usage is TRBJ1-2; TRBD1 is a possible D gene (6 bases). The V and J ends lost 3 bases and 4 bases respectively, with 12 bases between them. The CDR3 totals 14 residues. Per germline, CDR1 MNHNS and CDR2 SASEGT. CDR3 DNA: TGTGCCAGCAGTGACCCGGGACAACCCTATGGCTACACCTTC. This gives the protein CASSDPGQPYGYTF.

Many counts were recorded for this clonotype. The chain couples TRBV5-1 to TRBJ2-7, with 11 nucleotides matching TRBD1. CDR1 is SGHRS, CDR2 YFSETQ, per germline. V was clipped by 3 bases and J by 6 bases; unmatched bases: 5. This CDR3 spans 14 amino acids. The CDR3 DNA reads TGCGCCAGCAGCTGGGACAGGGGGGCTGGCGAGCAGTACTTC. Translating gives CASSWDRGAGEQYF.

This clonotype is medium-sized. The rearrangement links TRBV27 to TRBJ2-3, with TRBD2 identical over 12 bases. The CDR3 is 16 amino acids. Trimming removed 6 bases from V and 0 bases from J; junction bases left unmatched: 4. Germline V lookup: CDR1 MNHEY, CDR2 SMNVEV (reference sequence). The CDR3 loop is CASRETSGGSTDTQYF. For the CDR3, the DNA is TGTGCCAGCAGGGAGACTAGCGGGGGTAGCACAGATACGCAGTATTTT.

The gene calls are TRBV5-1 and TRBJ2-3, with D perhaps matching TRBD1 (6 bases). Trimming pared 6 bases from V and 4 bases from J, leaving 12 bases between. The CDR3 loop spans 13 amino acids. Germline values: CDR1 SGHRS, CDR2 YFSETQ. CDR3 in amino acids: CASTGTRADTQYF. CDR3 DNA: TGCGCCAGCACCGGGACACGGGCAGATACGCAGTATTTT.

This clonotype ranks as medium-sized. The chain carries TRBV27 and TRBJ2-1; 13 nucleotides line up with TRBD2. CDR1 is MNHEY, CDR2 SMNVEV, per germline (reference sequence). The length of the CDR3 is 21 residues. The junction had 18 bases not matched to a gene; V was cut back by 4 bases and J by 3 bases. DNA for the CDR3: TGTGCCAGCAGTTCACGAATTAAAAGAGGACTAGCGGGAGAGGTCTACAATGAGCAGTTCTTC. This sequence encodes CASSSRIKRGLAGEVYNEQFF.

This clonotype was seen ten or more times. The chain uses TRBV7-2 and TRBJ2-3; D is uncertain. CDR3 size: 15 residues. V was clipped by 7 bases and J by 1 base, with 15 bases between them. Germline CDR1 reads SGHTA; CDR2 reads FQGNSA. CDR3 sequence reads: CASTPSRLGTDTQYF. The CDR3 DNA reads TGTGCCAGCACCCCCAGCAGGCTCGGCACAGATACGCAGTATTTT.

This clonotype is medium-sized within its sample. CDR3 sequence: CASSLLTMGQPQHF. CDR3 sequence (DNA): TGTGCCAGCAGTTTACTGACTATGGGGCAGCCCCAGCATTTT. V is TRBV12-3 or TRBV12-4 and J is TRBJ1-5, with D unclear. The CDR3 has 14 residues. The ends were cut back, 2 bases at V and 7 bases at J, with 12 bases in the middle.

V and J are TRBV13 and TRBJ1-6, with 9 bases fitting TRBD1. Germline V gene data show CDR1 as PRHDT and CDR2 as FYEKMQ (reference sequence). The CDR3 runs to 20 residues. V lost 2 bases and J lost 0; bases outside the gene matches: 11. CDR3 region: CASSLNRLGTGSSYNSPLHF. CDR3 sequence (DNA): TGTGCCAGCAGCTTAAATCGCCTGGGGACAGGGAGCTCCTATAATTCACCCCTCCACTTT. The full variable domain, rest sourced from reference TRBV13 and TRBJ1-6, is AAGVIQSPRHLIKEKRETATLKCYPIPRHDTVYWYQQGPGQDPQFLISFYEKMQSDKGSIPDRFSAQQFSDYHSELNMSSLELGDSALYFCASSLNRLGTGSSYNSPLHFGNGTRLTVT.

This clonotype was seen repeatedly, ten times or more. The V and J genes are TRBV7-9 and TRBJ2-3; 8 bases are shared with TRBD1. J was trimmed by 3 bases and V by 5 bases; bases with no gene match: 4. The CDR3 runs 14 residues. Germline assignment: CDR1 SEHNR and CDR2 FQNEAQ (reference sequence). The chain's CDR3 is CASSARQGTDTQYF. CDR3 nucleotides: TGTGCCAGCAGCGCACGACAGGGGACAGATACGCAGTATTTT.

In its sample, this clonotype is medium-sized (0.01 to 0.1%). This rearrangement joins TRBV6-5 to TRBJ2-7; a weak D match, TRBD1 (5 bases). The length of the CDR3 is 14 residues. CDR1 is MNHEY, CDR2 SVGAGI, per germline. Trimming took off 0 bases at V and 4 bases at J, with 10 bases between the two ends. The CDR3 sequence is CASSYSQGAYEQYV. CDR3 nucleotide sequence: TGTGCCAGCAGTTACTCTCAGGGCGCGTACGAGCAGTACGTC.

By its share, this clonotype is medium-sized. The V call is TRBV28, the J call TRBJ1-2; TRBD1 matches 7 bases. Germline V CDR1 and CDR2: MDHEN, SYDVKM. This CDR3 has 15 residues. V shed 5 bases, J shed 0 bases, and the junction held 6 bases outside the gene matches. The CDR3 is CASSHGGTANYGYTF. CDR3 DNA sequence: TGTGCCAGCAGTCACGGTGGGACAGCTAACTATGGCTACACCTTC.

This clonotype rates as medium-sized. The chain employs TRBV12-3 or TRBV12-4 and TRBJ1-1, with D tentatively TRBD1 (5 bases). Deletions cut 2 bases from V and 4 bases from J, with 11 bases between. This CDR3 is built from 14 residues. CDR3 bases: TGTGCCAGCAGTTTACGTTATGGGGCCACTGAAGCTTTCTTT. Translating gives CASSLRYGATEAFF.

This clonotype is classed as large. This chain links TRBV6-5 with TRBJ2-1; 7 nucleotides line up with TRBD2. The CDR3 length is 15 residues. J gave up 6 bases and V 6 bases, and 11 bases lay outside the gene matches. Germline V gene sequence: CDR1 MNHEY, CDR2 SVGAGI. DNA of the CDR3: TGTGCCAGCAGCCGACAGCGGGGAGGAGGCAATGAGCAGTTCTTC. This sequence encodes CASSRQRGGGNEQFF.